These T cell receptor beta chains were read from a single sample in a study of T cells in Graves' hyperthyroidism and ophthalmopathy. TCRdb passed the multiplex PCR reads through MiXCR, listing each CDR3 protein once. Of around 520,000 distinct CDR3 sequences in the sample, approximately 25% were seen once. Sequencing used blood. Receptors originate from a woman aged 25 to 39 with Graves' ophthalmopathy. CDR3s include the opening cysteine and the closing phenylalanine or tryptophan. The D gene is left open where the match is weak. Not all rows give a size; the values are once, few, many and, for expanded clones, a class.

V gene,CDR3 length,J gene,clone size,D gene,CDR3 protein,CDR3 DNA
TRBV12-3/TRBV12-4,16,TRBJ1-2,few,TRBD1,CASSLRTGGKDYGYTF,TGTGCCAGCAGTCTACGGACAGGGGGCAAGGACTATGGCTACACCTTC
TRBV7-2,12,TRBJ1-2,many,-,CASSFGGGGYTF,TGTGCCAGCAGCTTCGGAGGTGGTGGCTACACCTTC
TRBV12-3/TRBV12-4,14,TRBJ1-5,many,TRBD1,CASSRRGSNQPQHF,TGTGCCAGCAGTCGCAGGGGGAGCAATCAGCCCCAGCATTTT
TRBV5-5,14,TRBJ1-6,-,-,CASSLSGGGSPLHF,TGTGCCAGCAGCTTGAGCGGGGGGGGTTCACCCCTCCACTTT
TRBV6-5,14,TRBJ1-2,few,-,CASSFRGANYGYTF,TGTGCCAGCAGTTTCCGGGGAGCAAACTATGGCTACACCTTC
TRBV7-2,14,TRBJ1-5,many,-,CASSLWTDYQPQHF,TGTGCCAGCAGCTTATGGACGGACTATCAGCCCCAGCATTTT
TRBV5-5,14,TRBJ2-7,many,-,CASSLDGNLAEQYF,TGTGCCAGCAGCTTGGACGGGAACCTCGCCGAGCAGTACTTC
TRBV28,15,TRBJ2-4,many,-,CASTQDLLGKNIQYF,TGTGCCAGCACCCAGGACCTCCTGGGGAAAAACATTCAGTACTTC
TRBV5-1,15,TRBJ2-1,-,-,CASSLGAGRYNEQFF,TGCGCCAGCAGCTTGGGGGCGGGGAGGTACAATGAGCAGTTCTTC
TRBV5-1,12,TRBJ2-7,many,-,CASSLVGNEQYF,TGCGCCAGCAGCTTGGTAGGGAACGAGCAGTACTTC
TRBV3-1,18,TRBJ1-1,many,TRBD1,CASSQGLLRQGGNTEAFF,TGTGCCAGCAGCCAGGGCCTCCTCCGACAGGGGGGGAACACTGAAGCTTTCTTT
TRBV7-2,14,TRBJ2-5,many,-,CASSLGGGAKTQYF,TGTGCCAGCAGCTTAGGGGGGGGGGCGAAGACCCAGTACTTC
TRBV3-1,14,TRBJ2-5,many,-,CASSPPGRPETQYF,TGTGCCAGCAGCCCCCCCGGGCGCCCAGAGACCCAGTACTTC
TRBV6-5,15,TRBJ1-2,many,-,CASSYSGEGNYGYTF,TGTGCCAGCAGTTACTCAGGGGAGGGGAACTATGGCTACACCTTC
TRBV30,15,TRBJ2-5,many,-,CAWTRPSVERETQYF,TGTGCCTGGACCCGACCTAGCGTCGAAAGGGAGACCCAGTACTTC
TRBV7-2,14,TRBJ1-5,few,-,CASSSEGGNQPQHF,TGTGCCAGCAGCTCCGAGGGGGGAAATCAGCCCCAGCATTTT
TRBV19,12,TRBJ2-7,many,-,CASSDRDYEQYF,TGTGCCAGCTCCGACCGAGACTACGAGCAGTACTTC
TRBV6-1,13,TRBJ2-7,many,TRBD1,CASSRGQFSEQYF,TGTGCCAGCAGCCGGGGACAGTTCTCCGAGCAGTACTTC
TRBV29-1,13,TRBJ2-2,many,-,CSVEGQNTGELFF,TGCAGCGTTGAGGGACAAAACACCGGGGAGCTGTTTTTT
TRBV5-1,16,TRBJ2-7,many,-,CASSSPSRVLGGEQYF,TGCGCCAGCAGCAGTCCTTCGCGCGTATTAGGGGGCGAGCAGTACTTC
TRBV10-3,14,TRBJ2-5,-,-,CAISESGGQETQDF,TGTGCCATCAGTGAGTCAGGGGGGCAAGAGACCCAGGACTTC
TRBV6-2/TRBV6-3,14,TRBJ2-4,many,-,CASARDLAKNIQYF,TGTGCCAGCGCGCGGGATCTAGCCAAAAACATTCAGTACTTC
TRBV20-1,14,TRBJ2-7,many,-,CSASDGGAAYEQYF,TGCAGTGCTAGTGATGGCGGGGCGGCCTACGAGCAGTACTTC
TRBV6-5,16,TRBJ1-1,many,-,CASSYSRPALNTEAFF,TGTGCCAGCAGTTACTCCCGACCAGCGTTAAACACTGAAGCTTTCTTT
TRBV6-1,15,TRBJ2-2,many,-,CTSSPSGAYTGELFF,TGTACCAGCAGCCCGTCTGGGGCTTACACCGGGGAGCTGTTTTTT
TRBV6-5,13,TRBJ1-2,many,-,CASSSGESFGYTF,TGTGCCAGCAGTTCGGGGGAATCGTTTGGCTACACCTTC
TRBV4-3,16,TRBJ2-7,many,TRBD1,CASSPREGAGGYEQYF,TGCGCCAGCAGCCCAAGAGAAGGGGCAGGGGGCTACGAGCAGTACTTC
TRBV6-2/TRBV6-3,10,TRBJ2-5,-,-,CALTLGTQYF,TGTGCCCTAACGTTAGGGACCCAGTACTTC
TRBV10-2,15,TRBJ1-5,-,TRBD1,CASSESGQRNQPQHF,TGCGCCAGCAGTGAGTCGGGACAGAGGAATCAGCCCCAGCATTTT
TRBV7-2,15,TRBJ2-2,-,TRBD2,CASSRSGTNTGELFF,TGTGCCAGCAGCCGTAGCGGGACGAACACCGGGGAGCTGTTTTTT
TRBV7-9,11,TRBJ2-5,-,-,CAVEGGETQYF,TGTGCCGTAGAGGGAGGAGAGACCCAGTACTTC
TRBV27,14,TRBJ1-1,-,-,CASSFGTKNTEAFF,TGTGCCAGCAGTTTTGGCACGAAGAACACTGAAGCTTTCTTT
TRBV12-3/TRBV12-4,13,TRBJ1-1,many,-,CASRSRVAAEAFF,TGTGCCAGCAGGAGCAGGGTAGCCGCTGAAGCTTTCTTT
TRBV6-2/TRBV6-3,17,TRBJ1-2,few,TRBD1,CASSSAGTGKGNYGYTF,TGTGCCAGCAGTTCCGCCGGGACAGGGAAAGGGAACTATGGCTACACCTTC
TRBV5-1,14,TRBJ2-7,-,-,CASSLGQASGEQYF,TGCGCCAGCAGCTTGGGCCAGGCCTCTGGCGAGCAGTACTTC
TRBV19,15,TRBJ1-5,few,TRBD1,CASSLDRGRDQPQHF,TGTGCCAGTAGCCTGGACAGGGGGCGGGATCAGCCCCAGCATTTT
TRBV4-1,14,TRBJ2-5,many,-,CASSQGDGGETQYF,TGCGCCAGCAGCCAAGGGGACGGCGGAGAGACCCAGTACTTC
TRBV9,14,TRBJ2-2,-,-,CASSRRWDTGELFF,TGTGCCAGCAGCCGACGGTGGGACACCGGGGAGCTGTTTTTT
TRBV10-2,14,TRBJ2-5,-,-,CASSDPFPEETQYF,TGCGCCAGCAGTGACCCCTTCCCCGAAGAGACCCAGTACTTC
TRBV6-1,13,TRBJ1-1,-,-,CASSEYRNTEAFF,TGTGCCAGCAGTGAATATCGGAACACTGAAGCTTTCTTT
TRBV12-3/TRBV12-4,14,TRBJ2-5,many,-,CASSFGGNKETQYF,TGTGCCAGCAGTTTTGGGGGCAACAAAGAGACCCAGTACTTC
TRBV27,17,TRBJ2-2,-,-,CASARELTTAYTGELFF,TGTGCCAGCGCCAGAGAGCTTACAACAGCTTACACCGGGGAGCTGTTTTTT
TRBV12-3/TRBV12-4,14,TRBJ2-5,-,-,CASSFRTNQETQYF,TGTGCCAGCAGTTTCCGGACTAACCAAGAGACCCAGTACTTC
TRBV28,13,TRBJ2-7,few,TRBD2,CASWEGATYEQYF,TGTGCCAGCTGGGAGGGAGCAACCTACGAGCAGTACTTC
TRBV10-3,15,TRBJ1-1,many,-,CAISERSDSNTEAFF,TGTGCCATCAGTGAGCGGTCAGACAGTAACACTGAAGCTTTCTTT
TRBV19,14,TRBJ2-2,few,-,CASSISRNTGELFF,TGTGCCAGTAGTATTTCGAGGAACACCGGGGAGCTGTTTTTT
TRBV18,18,TRBJ2-5,many,TRBD1,CASSTQITDRALRETQYF,TGTGCCAGCTCAACCCAGATAACGGACAGGGCGTTGAGGGAGACCCAGTACTTC
TRBV5-1,14,TRBJ2-5,many,TRBD2,CASSTLAGAETQYF,TGCGCCAGCAGCACTCTAGCGGGTGCAGAGACCCAGTACTTC